This T cell receptor (beta chain) was identified during a study of CD4 T cells in relation to SARS-CoV-2 and coronaviruses. Across the study: Negative control cultures got HIV-1 Nef peptides or no peptide.

The length of the CDR3 is 14 residues. Germline V gene lookup returns CDR1 SGDLS and CDR2 YYNGEE. The V gene lost 0 bases and the J gene lost 0 bases, with 4 bases spanning the gap. Before the COVID-19 pandemic, during about 2011-2018, CD4+ T cells were taken from unexposed donors. The cells were cultured for approximately 10 days before CD4+ T cells were isolated. As cell numbers allowed, unexposed-donor CD4+ T cells faced SARS-CoV-2 S/N and four cold-coronavirus spikes. This clone was recorded once. Its antigen is currently unknown. TCRdb's table, derived via immunoSEQ multiplex PCR, lists solely in-frame clones and lacks some. The table lists about 15,000 clones, roughly four fifths of them singletons.

This chain links TRBV9 with TRBJ1-3; D unresolved. Source material: CD4+ T cells from PBMCs, cultured in vitro. This sequence originates from a human donor in good health. CDR3 sequence: CASSVGSSGNTIYF. The CDR3 coding sequence is TGTGCCAGCAGCGTAGGGAGCTCTGGAAACACCATATATTTT.